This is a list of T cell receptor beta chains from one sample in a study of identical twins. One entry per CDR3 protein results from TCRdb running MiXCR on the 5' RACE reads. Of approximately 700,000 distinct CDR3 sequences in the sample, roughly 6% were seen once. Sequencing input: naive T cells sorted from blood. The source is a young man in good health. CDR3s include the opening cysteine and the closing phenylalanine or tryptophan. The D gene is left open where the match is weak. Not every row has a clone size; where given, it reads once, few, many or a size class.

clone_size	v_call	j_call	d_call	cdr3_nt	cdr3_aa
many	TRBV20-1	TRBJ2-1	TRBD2	TGCAGTGCTAGGATTCGGCTCTCGACTAGCGGCTACAATGAGCAGTTCTTC	CSARIRLSTSGYNEQFF
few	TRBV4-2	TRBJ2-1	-	TGTGCCAGCAGGGGTTGGGGGGACTCCTACAATGAGCAGTTCTTC	CASRGWGDSYNEQFF
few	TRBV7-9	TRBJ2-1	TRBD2	TGTGCCAGCAGCTCGGGGACTACCAGCAATGAGCAGTTCTTC	CASSSGTTSNEQFF
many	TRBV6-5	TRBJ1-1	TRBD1	TGTGCCAGCAGTTCGGACAGGGATGAAGCTTTCTTT	CASSSDRDEAFF
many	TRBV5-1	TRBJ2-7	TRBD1	TGCGCCAGCAGCACGGGACAGGGGAGCTACGAGCAGTACTTC	CASSTGQGSYEQYF
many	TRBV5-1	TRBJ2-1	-	TGCGCCAGCAGCTTGAAGGGGGACAATGAGCAGTTCTTC	CASSLKGDNEQFF
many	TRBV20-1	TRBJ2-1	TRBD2	TGCAGTGCCATGGGACTAGCGGGAGGCGGTGAGCAGTTCTTC	CSAMGLAGGGEQFF
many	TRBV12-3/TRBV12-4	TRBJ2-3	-	TGTGCCAGCAGTCCCCCGGACCTCACAGATACGCAGTATTTT	CASSPPDLTDTQYF
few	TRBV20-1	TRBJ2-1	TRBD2	TGCAGTGCTAGTCTAGCGGGAGTGTATAATGAGCAGTTCTTC	CSASLAGVYNEQFF
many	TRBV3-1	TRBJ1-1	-	TGTGCCAGCAGCCATCCCCCGACCCTGAACACTGAAGCTTTCTTT	CASSHPPTLNTEAFF
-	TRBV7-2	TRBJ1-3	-	TGTGCCAGCAGCTTGGCAGGGAAGTTCGGCACCATATATTTT	CASSLAGKFGTIYF
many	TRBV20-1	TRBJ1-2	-	TGCAGTGCTAGTTCCGGGCCTAACTATGGCTACACCTTC	CSASSGPNYGYTF